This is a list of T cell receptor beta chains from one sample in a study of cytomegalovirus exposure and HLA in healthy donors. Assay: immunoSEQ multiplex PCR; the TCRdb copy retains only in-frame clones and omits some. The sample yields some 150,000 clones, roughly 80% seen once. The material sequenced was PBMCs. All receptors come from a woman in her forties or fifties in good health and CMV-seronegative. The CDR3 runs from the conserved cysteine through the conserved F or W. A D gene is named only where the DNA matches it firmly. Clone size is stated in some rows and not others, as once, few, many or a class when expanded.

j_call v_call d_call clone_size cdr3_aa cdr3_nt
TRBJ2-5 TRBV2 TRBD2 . CAKGRGGASETQYF TGTGCGAAGGGGCGGGGGGGTGCATCAGAGACCCAGTACTTC
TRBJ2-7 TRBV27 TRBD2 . CASSLGRAPLEQYF TGTGCCAGCAGTTTGGGGAGGGCCCCGTTAGAGCAGTACTTC
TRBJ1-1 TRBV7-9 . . CASSLDRGTFEAFF TGTGCCAGCAGCTTAGATCGGGGTACTTTTGAAGCTTTCTTT
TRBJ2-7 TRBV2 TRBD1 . CASKTDRVSYF TGTGCCAGCAAAACAGACAGGGTATCGTACTTC
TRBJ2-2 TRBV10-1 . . CASTVKGEGTGELFF TGCGCCAGCACCGTGAAGGGGGAAGGAACCGGGGAGCTGTTTTTT
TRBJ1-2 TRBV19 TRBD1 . CASSPGDSFFYGYTF TGTGCCAGTAGTCCGGGGGACAGTTTCTTCTATGGCTACACCTTC
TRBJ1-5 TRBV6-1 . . CASSPVGAGQPQHF TGTGCCAGCAGTCCCGTCGGGGCGGGGCAGCCCCAGCATTTT
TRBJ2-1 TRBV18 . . CASSPNSGVSMGEQFF TGTGCCAGCTCACCTAACTCAGGGGTCTCAATGGGTGAGCAGTTCTTC
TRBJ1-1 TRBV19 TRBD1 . CASRRQGGTEAFF TGTGCCAGTAGACGACAGGGGGGGACTGAAGCTTTCTTT
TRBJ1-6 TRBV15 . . CATSTEGFDSPLHF TGTGCCACCAGTACGGAGGGTTTTGATTCACCCCTCCACTTT
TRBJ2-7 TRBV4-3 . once CASSQGAGYEQYF TGCGCCAGCAGCCAAGGCGCCGGCTACGAGCAGTACTTC
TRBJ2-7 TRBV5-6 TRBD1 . CASRAGQGAYEQYF TGTGCCAGCAGGGCGGGACAGGGGGCTTACGAGCAGTACTTC
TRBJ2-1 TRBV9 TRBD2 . CASSVGLVYNEQFF TGTGCCAGCAGCGTTGGACTAGTCTACAATGAGCAGTTCTTC
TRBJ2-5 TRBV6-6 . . CASSPRGEQYF TGTGCCAGCAGTCCCAGGGGAGAGCAGTACTTC
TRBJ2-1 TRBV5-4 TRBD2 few CASSSAGTSGNEQFF TGTGCCAGCAGCTCAGCCGGGACTAGCGGCAATGAGCAGTTCTTC
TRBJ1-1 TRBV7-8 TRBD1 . CASSLGYRGPDTEAFF TGTGCCAGCAGCTTAGGATACAGGGGCCCAGACACTGAAGCTTTCTTT
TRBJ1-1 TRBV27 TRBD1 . CASSLSGTGMNTEAFF TGTGCCAGCAGTTTATCCGGGACAGGGATGAACACTGAAGCTTTCTTT
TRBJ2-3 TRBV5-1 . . CASSRTVSTDTQYF TGCGCCAGCAGCCGGACAGTTAGCACAGATACGCAGTATTTT
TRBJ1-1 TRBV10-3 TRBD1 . CAAGVPGQGRKTEAFF TGTGCCGCCGGTGTTCCGGGACAGGGAAGGAAAACTGAAGCTTTCTTT
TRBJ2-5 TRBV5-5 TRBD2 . CASSFGIAGGMGKETQYF TGTGCCAGCAGCTTCGGGATAGCGGGAGGAATGGGGAAGGAGACCCAGTACTTC
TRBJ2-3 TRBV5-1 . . CASSTGLDNTDTQYF TGCGCCAGCAGCACGGGACTGGACAACACAGATACGCAGTATTTT
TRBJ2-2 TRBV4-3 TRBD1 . CASSQGQVTGELFF TGCGCCAGCAGCCAGGGACAGGTCACCGGGGAGCTGTTTTTT
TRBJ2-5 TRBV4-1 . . CASSLGVDVQETQYF TGCGCCAGCAGCCTAGGGGTGGACGTTCAGGAGACCCAGTACTTC
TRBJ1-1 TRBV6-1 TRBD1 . CASSRTGSGTEAFF TGTGCCAGCAGCAGGACAGGGTCGGGCACTGAAGCTTTCTTT
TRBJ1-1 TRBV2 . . CASSVPKNTRGGTEAFF TGTGCCAGCAGTGTGCCCAAGAATACTCGAGGGGGCACTGAAGCTTTCTTT
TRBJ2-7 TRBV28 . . CASSDGQFYEQYF TGTGCCAGCAGTGATGGACAGTTCTACGAGCAGTACTTC
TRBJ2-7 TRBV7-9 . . CASSSYRFPYEQYF TGTGCCAGCAGTTCTTACAGGTTCCCCTACGAGCAGTACTTC
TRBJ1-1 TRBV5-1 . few CASSLGLGRRVNTEAFF TGCGCCAGCAGCCTGGGGCTGGGTCGCCGGGTGAACACTGAAGCTTTCTTT
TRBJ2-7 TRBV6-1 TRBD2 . CASSELAGGDNEQYF TGTGCCAGCAGTGAACTAGCGGGCGGAGACAACGAGCAGTACTTC
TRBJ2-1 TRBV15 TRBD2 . CATSRDRSSGSNEQFF TGTGCCACCAGCAGAGATCGGTCTAGCGGGAGTAATGAGCAGTTCTTC
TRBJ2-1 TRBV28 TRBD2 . CASISTSGRRGEQFF TGTGCCAGCATCTCGACTAGCGGGAGGAGGGGTGAGCAGTTCTTC
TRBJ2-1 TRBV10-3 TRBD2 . CAITRTSGSSYNEQFF TGTGCCATCACCCGGACTAGCGGCAGCTCCTACAATGAGCAGTTCTTC
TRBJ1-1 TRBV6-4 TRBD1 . CASSRDSGDSEAFF TGTGCCAGCAGTAGGGACAGCGGCGACTCTGAAGCTTTCTTT
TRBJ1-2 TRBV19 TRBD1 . CATSVGTGGEYPYGYTF TGTGCCACCTCAGTAGGGACAGGGGGCGAGTACCCTTATGGCTACACCTTC
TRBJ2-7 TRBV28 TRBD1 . CASTGLVGTAYEQYF TGTGCCAGCACGGGCCTTGTTGGGACAGCCTACGAGCAGTACTTC
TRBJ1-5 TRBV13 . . CASSFLNQPQHF TGTGCCAGCAGCTTCCTCAATCAGCCCCAGCATTTT
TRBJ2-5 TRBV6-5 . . CASTPRTSQETQYF TGTGCCAGCACCCCTAGGACATCCCAAGAGACCCAGTACTTC
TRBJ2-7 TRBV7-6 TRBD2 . CASSLEPSAGTAFLRNEQYF TGTGCCAGCAGCTTAGAACCCTCAGCGGGAACCGCCTTTTTACGGAACGAGCAGTACTTC
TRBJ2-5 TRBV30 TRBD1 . CAGAGSGLQGASQTQYF TGTGCCGGAGCTGGGAGTGGGTTACAGGGGGCATCACAGACCCAGTACTTC
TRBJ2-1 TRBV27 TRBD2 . CASSSAGLAGANEQFF TGTGCCAGCAGTTCCGCGGGACTAGCGGGGGCCAATGAGCAGTTCTTC